This T cell receptor beta chain was profiled in a study of blood T cell repertoires in COVID-19. Grouping used clinical history reported by participants in a survey and questionnaire. Study processing details: The assay estimated nucleated cells by amplifying reference gene primers. Measured with immunoSEQ multiplex PCR; TCRdb has only the in-frame clones, and not every one. V and J calls and clone size are given by that table; D and trimming were obtained from the DNA. The profile shows 200,000 or so clones, 80% to 90% of them singletons. The trim removed 6 bases at V and 8 bases at J, leaving 4 bases unmatched. Germline loops: CDR1 SNHLY, CDR2 FYNNEI. The CDR3 is 13 residues long.

The clonotype was recovered from a woman younger than 30 in a cohort exposed to, infected with or recovered from COVID-19 (not recorded which). This chain connects TRBV2 to TRBJ2-1, with TRBD1 matching 10 bases. Sequencing was performed on PBMCs or T cells enriched from blood (not recorded which). The CDR3 here is CASRGQGFDEQFF. The CDR3 region has the DNA TGTGCCAGCAGGGGACAGGGGTTCGATGAGCAGTTCTTC.